A single sample gave rise to the 20 T cell receptor beta chains below, sequenced in a study of tumor and adjacent non-tumor tissue in lung cancer. A modified ARM-PCR protocol with three rounds of nested PCR amplified TCRbeta. From the multiplex PCR reads, TCRdb called clonotypes with MiXCR, one entry per CDR3 protein. The repertoire holds under 250,000 distinct CDR3 sequences, with about two thirds as singletons. RNA was extracted from bulk tissue without any cell sorting. The source material was lung tumor tissue. The receptor set was obtained from a man between 60 and 70 years old with non-small cell lung cancer.

The chain has TRBV6-6 and TRBJ2-3; D possibly uses TRBD1 or TRBD2 (5 bases each). V gave up 2 bases and J gave up 0 bases, with 15 bases separating them. The CDR3 runs to 17 residues. CDR1 and CDR2 (germline): MNHNY, SVGAGI (reference sequence). This CDR3 reads CASSYGVPGASTDTQYF. In nucleotides, the CDR3 is TGTGCCAGCAGTTACGGGGTTCCCGGGGCTAGCACAGATACGCAGTATTTT.

The chain carries TRBV4-3 and TRBJ2-1; tentative D call: TRBD2 (5 bases). Germline V gene sequence: CDR1 LGHNA, CDR2 YSLEER. This CDR3 spans 17 amino acids. Trimming stripped 0 bases from V and 1 base from J, with 13 bases between. The CDR3 is CASSQEQAEASYNEQFF. The CDR3 DNA is TGCGCCAGCAGCCAAGAGCAAGCGGAAGCATCCTACAATGAGCAGTTCTTC.

Concerning this clonotype: A clone one base away is much larger, so this may be a read error. The genes are TRBV5-6 and TRBJ1-6; D not resolved. The CDR3 runs 14 residues. Germline V gives CDR1 SGHDT, CDR2 YYEEEE. The CDR3 region is CANSLPRYDSPLHF. In DNA, the CDR3 is TGTGCCAACAGCTTGCCTAGATACGATTCACCCCTCCACTTT.

In regard to this clonotype: A much more abundant neighbour one base away suggests this may be a read error. The gene calls are TRBV20-1 and TRBJ1-2, with TRBD1 as a possible D gene (5 bases). The CDR3 sequence is 11 residues long. CDR1 and CDR2 (germline): DFQATT, SNEGSKA (reference sequence). The CDR3 sequence: CGGGSDYGYTF. The CDR3 DNA is TGCGGTGGGGGGAGCGACTATGGCTACACCTTC.

On this clonotype: One junction end disagrees with the germline gene, perhaps due to a read error. The J gene is TRBJ1-6, the V gene TRBV9; TRBD1 agrees at 8 bases. CDR3 size: 13 residues. The germline V gene has CDR1 SGDLS and CDR2 YYNGEE. The CDR3 spells CASSPTGDSPLHF. The DNA for the CDR3 is TGTGCCAGCAGCCCGACAGGGGATTCACCCCTCCATTTT.

This clonotype has a single count. A much larger clone lies one base from this, so it may be a read error. CDR3 sequence reads: CSVEDWGGSETQHF. CDR3 nucleotide sequence: TGCAGCGTTGAAGATTGGGGGGGCTCAGAGACCCAGCACTTC. The chain uses TRBV29-1 and TRBJ2-5; TRBD2 is a possible D gene (7 bases). Per germline, CDR1 SQVTM and CDR2 ANQGSEA. This CDR3 has 14 residues.

This clonotype was counted once. One end of the junction does not line up with germline, which may come from a read error. The chain joins TRBV19 to TRBJ1-2; D is undetermined. Germline V gives CDR1 LNHDA, CDR2 SQIVND (reference sequence). CDR3 length equals 13 residues. This CDR3 reads CASSLEVAGGYTF. DNA of the CDR3: TGTGCCAGTAGTTTAGAGGTTGCTGGTGGCTACACCTTC.

V usage is TRBV12-3 or TRBV12-4 and J usage is TRBJ2-7, with D perhaps TRBD1 (5 bases). V lost 7 bases to trimming and J lost 2 bases, with 15 bases between them. The CDR3 is 14 residues long. DNA for the CDR3: TGTGCCAGCACCCCTGGGGCAGAGACCTACGAGCAGTACTTC. Its translation is CASTPGAETYEQYF.

This clonotype was detected many times. The chain has TRBV28 and TRBJ2-6; D gene uncertain. V lost 4 bases, J lost 2 bases, and 21 bases lay in between. From germline, CDR1 is MDHEN and CDR2 SYDVKM. This CDR3 contains 19 residues. CDR3 coding DNA: TGTGCCAGCAGTTCTCCCCTTCTGAGTCAGGTGGCTGGGGCCAACGTCCTGACTTTC. This translates into CASSSPLLSQVAGANVLTF.

Comments on this clonotype: This could be a read error, since a much larger clone is one nucleotide away. The chain employs TRBV20-1 and TRBJ2-5; D might be TRBD2 (5 bases). The CDR3 spans 13 residues. The germline gives CDR1 DFQATT, CDR2 SNEGSKA (reference sequence). The V and J ends lost 0 bases and 6 bases respectively, with 11 bases between them. The CDR3 reads CSARDQTGKTQYF. CDR3 coding DNA: TGCAGTGCTAGAGATCAGACGGGGAAGACCCAGTACTTC.

For this clonotype: The limits of the CDR3 on the DNA are not certain, so only TCRdb's listed CDR3 is given. The chain couples TRBV6-5 to TRBJ2-1; TRBD1 is the table's D call and was not checked against the DNA. Including both end residues, the CDR3 is 14 amino acids long. Germline V gene lookup returns CDR1 MNHEY and CDR2 SVGAGI. CDR3 region: CASSYWGAGNERFF.

The chain is built from TRBV4-2 and TRBJ1-4; TRBD1 agrees at 9 bases. This CDR3 comprises 20 residues. V lost 2 bases and J lost 10; bases outside the gene matches: 23. Per germline, CDR1 LGHNA and CDR2 YNFKEQ. CDR3 amino acids: CASSQPNRDRDWPLLVKLFF. CDR3 bases: TGTGCCAGCAGCCAACCAAACCGGGACAGGGACTGGCCTCTCCTTGTAAAACTGTTTTTT.

For this clonotype: A much bigger clone sits one base away, suggesting this may be a read error. The gene calls are TRBV12-3 or TRBV12-4 and TRBJ1-1, with TRBD1 as a possible D gene (5 bases). This CDR3 is 14 amino acids long. CDR3 nucleotide sequence: TGTGCCAGCAGTCCCACACCCCGGGGCACTGAAGCTCTCTTT. Translated: CASSPTPRGTEALF.

The V and J genes are TRBV12-3 or TRBV12-4 and TRBJ1-1; D not resolved. The V and J ends lost 7 bases and 7 bases respectively, with 19 bases between them. The CDR3 is 14 residues long. CDR3 DNA sequence: TGTGCCAGCACCCCCACGAGGGCTGTATTTGAAGCTTTCTTT. Translated: CASTPTRAVFEAFF.

This clonotype was counted a single time. A much larger clone is a single base away; this may be a read error. The chain employs TRBV6-1 and TRBJ2-1; possibly TRBD2 for D (6 bases). The CDR3 runs to 15 residues. V lost 2 bases to trimming and J lost 0 bases, with 8 bases between them. Germline-derived CDR1 and CDR2 are MNHNS and SASEGT. CDR3 sequence reads: CASSELACSYNEQFF. In DNA, the CDR3 is TGTGCCAGCAGTGAACTAGCGTGCTCCTACAATGAGCAGTTCTTC.

The chain recombines TRBV20-1 with TRBJ2-2; a weak D match, TRBD2 (5 bases). CDR1 is DFQATT and CDR2 is SNEGSKA in the germline V gene (reference sequence). Deletions cut 4 bases from V and 12 bases from J, with 24 bases between. This CDR3 spans 15 amino acids. CDR3 loop: CSAIVGGTNTGKLFF. The CDR3 DNA reads as TGCAGTGCTATAGTTGGAGGCACAAACACCGGAAAGCTGTTTTTT.

As to this clonotype: A much larger clonotype is one base distant, so this may be a read error. The final CDR3 position lacks the conserved phenylalanine or tryptophan, pointing to a likely read error. The chain combines TRBV20-1 with TRBJ2-7, with 9 bases matching TRBD1. The CDR3 totals 15 residues. V gave up 0 bases and J gave up 3 bases; unmatched junction bases: 6. Looked up from germline, CDR1 is DFQATT and CDR2 is SNEGSKA (reference sequence). CDR3 residues: CSARDAGQGDYEQYL. Written as DNA, the CDR3 is TGCAGTGCTAGAGACGCGGGACAGGGTGACTACGAGCAGTACCTC.

This clonotype was observed a few times. V and J are TRBV20-1 and TRBJ2-6, with D perhaps being TRBD1 or TRBD2 (5 bases each). This CDR3 is 12 amino acids long. Germline values: CDR1 DFQATT, CDR2 SNEGSKA (reference sequence). The V gene lost 6 bases and the J gene lost 3 bases, with 6 bases spanning the gap. CDR3 protein: CSARGGANVLTF. CDR3 nucleotide sequence: TGCAGTGCGAGGGGTGGGGCCAACGTCCTGACTTTC.

The chain employs TRBV20-1 and TRBJ1-1; a possible D gene is TRBD1 (5 bases). Germline V gene sequence: CDR1 DFQATT, CDR2 SNEGSKA (reference sequence). The CDR3 runs to 12 residues. The CDR3 is CRSGLLNTEAFF. CDR3 DNA sequence: TGCAGATCGGGACTTTTGAACACTGAAGCTTTCTTT.

This clonotype was seen a single time. In this CDR3 the conserved last residue, phenylalanine or tryptophan, is missing, so a read error is likely. The gene calls are TRBV6-2 or TRBV6-3 and TRBJ2-3; 7 bases fit TRBD2. The CDR3 is 14 residues long. Germline V gene sequence: CDR1 MNHEY, CDR2 SVGEGT. DNA of the CDR3: TGTGCCAGCACCCAGGGAGGGCACACAGATAGGCAGTATTCT. Translating gives CASTQGGHTDRQYS.